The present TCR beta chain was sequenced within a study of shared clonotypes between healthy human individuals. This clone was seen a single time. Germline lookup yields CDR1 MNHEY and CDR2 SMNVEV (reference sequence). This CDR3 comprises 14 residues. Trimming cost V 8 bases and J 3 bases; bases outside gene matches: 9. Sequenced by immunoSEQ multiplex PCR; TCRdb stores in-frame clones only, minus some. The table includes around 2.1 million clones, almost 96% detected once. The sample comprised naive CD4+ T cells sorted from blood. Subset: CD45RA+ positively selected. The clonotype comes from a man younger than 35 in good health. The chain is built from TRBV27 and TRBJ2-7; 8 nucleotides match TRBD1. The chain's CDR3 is CASSNAGQGYEQYF. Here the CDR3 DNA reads TGTGCCAGCTCGAACGCCGGACAGGGCTACGAGCAGTACTTC.